These T cell receptor beta chains were read from a single sample in a study of blood T cell repertoires in COVID-19. Using immunoSEQ multiplex PCR, the repertoire was profiled, and TCRdb retains in-frame clones only, with some absent. The sample yields a few hundred thousand clones, around nine tenths seen once. The sample consisted of peripheral blood. These receptors originate from a man aged 25-45 years with acute or convalescent COVID-19. Each CDR3 is given with its conserved first and last residue. A D gene is named only where the DNA matches it firmly. Not every row has a clone size; where given, it reads once, few, many or a size class.

TRBV11-2,TRBJ2-3,-,once,TGTGCCAGCAGCTTAGGCCAGACAGATACGCAGTATTTT,CASSLGQTDTQYF
TRBV5-1,TRBJ2-7,TRBD1,-,TGCGCCAGCAGCTTGGGCACCGGGACAGCCTCCCTCTGGCAGTACTTC,CASSLGTGTASLWQYF
TRBV7-3,TRBJ2-1,TRBD1,-,TGTGCCAGCAGCTCGGGACAGGGTAATGAGCAGTTCTTC,CASSSGQGNEQFF
TRBV10-3,TRBJ1-2,TRBD1,-,TGTGCCAGCGCCGGGACAGGGATAGATGGCTACACCTTC,CASAGTGIDGYTF
TRBV6-5,TRBJ1-2,TRBD1,-,TGTGCCAGCAGCGGACAGGAGACCATGTGGGGCTACACCTTC,CASSGQETMWGYTF
TRBV28,TRBJ2-7,-,-,TGTGCCAGCAGTTTAGGCGGGGGCCCCTACGAGCAGTACTTC,CASSLGGGPYEQYF
TRBV5-4,TRBJ1-2,-,-,TGTGCCAGCAGCTTGATGGAGGGCCATGGCTACACCTTC,CASSLMEGHGYTF
TRBV19,TRBJ2-7,TRBD1,-,TGTGCCAGTACCATGACAGGGTACAACGAGCAGTACTTC,CASTMTGYNEQYF
TRBV19,TRBJ1-2,TRBD1,-,TGTGCCAGTAGTCCGACAGGGGGTGCCTATGGCTACACCTTC,CASSPTGGAYGYTF
TRBV27,TRBJ1-2,TRBD1,-,TGTGCCAGCAGTTTTCACCGGGACAGGGGCTATGGCTACACCTTC,CASSFHRDRGYGYTF